These 4 T cell receptor beta chains originate from one sample sequenced in a study of somatic mutations in cytotoxic T cells in rheumatoid arthritis. The assay was immunoSEQ multiplex PCR, and TCRdb's table has in-frame clones only and misses some. The sample shows some 18,000 clones, over 75% of them seen only once. The sample comprised CD8+ T cells sorted from blood. Source of these receptors: an adult with rheumatoid arthritis.

The chain uses TRBV5-4 and TRBJ1-6, with D hard to call. This CDR3 is 16 amino acids long. Trimming removed 4 bases from V and 0 bases from J, with 11 bases in between. The germline V gene encodes CDR1 SGHNT and CDR2 YYREEE (reference sequence). As DNA, the CDR3 is TGTGCCAGCAGCACACTACACAGCTCCTATAATTCACCCCTCCACTTT. Encoded protein: CASSTLHSSYNSPLHF.

CDR3 nucleotide sequence: TGTGCCAGCAGCCCACGGGACAGCGAGGGGGTCTATGGCTACACCTTC. This gives the protein CASSPRDSEGVYGYTF. J is TRBJ1-2 and V is TRBV27; 7 bases are shared with TRBD1. CDR3 size: 16 residues. Trimming at V came to 6 bases and at J to 4 bases, leaving 14 bases not matched to a gene. CDR1 and CDR2 (germline): MNHEY, SMNVEV (reference sequence).

The CDR3 protein is CASSFQRGSPYEQYF. Written as DNA, the CDR3 is TGTGCCAGCAGCTTCCAGAGAGGCAGCCCCTACGAGCAGTACTTC. The chain employs TRBV7-8 and TRBJ2-7; D uncertain. The CDR3 totals 15 residues. CDR1 is SGHVS, CDR2 FQNEAQ, per germline. The V and J ends lost 3 bases and 2 bases respectively, with 14 bases between them.

This chain connects TRBV9 to TRBJ2-1; either TRBD1 or TRBD2 may fit D (6 bases each). Trimming took off 4 bases at V and 0 bases at J, with 26 bases between the two ends. Germline CDR1 reads SGDLS; CDR2 reads YYNGEE. The CDR3 runs to 20 residues. The CDR3 loop reads CASSTEGGSEVMSSYNEQFF. In DNA, the CDR3 is TGTGCCAGCAGCACCGAGGGGGGATCGGAGGTTATGAGCTCCTACAATGAGCAGTTCTTC.